This T cell receptor (beta chain) stems from a study of vaccination effects on CD4 cells after COVID-19. Measured with immunoSEQ multiplex PCR; TCRdb has only the in-frame clones, and not every one. Among around 40,000 clones listed, approximately 70% were seen once. Regarding this clone: Its antigen is currently unknown.

Per germline, CDR1 MGHRA and CDR2 YSYEKL. The ends were cut back, 0 bases at V and 1 base at J, with 13 bases in the middle. The CDR3 has 16 residues. Within the ViraFEST assay, antigen-specific CD4+ T cells underwent expansion with viral peptide pools prior to sequencing. Scientists isolated CD4+ T cells after an approximately 10-day culture period ended. This individual contracted SARS-CoV-2 between March and December 2020, as verified by PCR. The sequenced sample was CD4+ T cells from PBMCs cultured with a peptide pool, obtained before COVID-19 vaccination. The rearrangement links TRBV4-1 to TRBJ2-7; D remains ambiguous. The clonotype was recovered from a human donor who had a prior SARS-CoV-2 infection. Written as DNA, the CDR3 is TGCGCCAGCAGCCAAGATAATCGGCCGGGTTCCTACGAGCAGTACTTC. It encodes CASSQDNRPGSYEQYF.